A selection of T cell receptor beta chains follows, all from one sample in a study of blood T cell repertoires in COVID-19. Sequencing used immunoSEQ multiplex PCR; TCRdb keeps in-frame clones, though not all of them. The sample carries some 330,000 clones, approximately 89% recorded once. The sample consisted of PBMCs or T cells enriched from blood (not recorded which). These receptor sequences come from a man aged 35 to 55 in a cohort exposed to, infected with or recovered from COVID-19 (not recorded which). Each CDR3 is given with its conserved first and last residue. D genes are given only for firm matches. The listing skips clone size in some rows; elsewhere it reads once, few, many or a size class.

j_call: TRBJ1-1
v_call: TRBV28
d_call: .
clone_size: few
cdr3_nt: TGTGCCAGCAGTTTTGGCCAGGGGACTGAAGCTTTCTTT
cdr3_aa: CASSFGQGTEAFF

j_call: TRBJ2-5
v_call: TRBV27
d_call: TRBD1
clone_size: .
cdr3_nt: TGTGCCAGCAGTTTATGGGCAGGGGGACAAGAGACCCAGTACTTC
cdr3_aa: CASSLWAGGQETQYF

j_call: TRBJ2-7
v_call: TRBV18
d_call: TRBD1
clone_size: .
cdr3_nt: TGTGCCAGCTCACCACCGAGCGGACAGGGGGATTCCGAGCAGTACTTC
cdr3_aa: CASSPPSGQGDSEQYF

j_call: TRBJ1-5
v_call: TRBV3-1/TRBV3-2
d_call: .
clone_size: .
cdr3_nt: TGTGCCAGCAGCCAAGATCCCAGGGGAGGCAATCAGCCCCAGCATTTT
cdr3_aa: CASSQDPRGGNQPQHF

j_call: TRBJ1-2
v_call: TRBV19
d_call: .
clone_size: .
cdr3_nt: TGTGCCAGTAGTATTGAGGGGGGGAGGAACTATGGCTACACCTTC
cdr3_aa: CASSIEGGRNYGYTF

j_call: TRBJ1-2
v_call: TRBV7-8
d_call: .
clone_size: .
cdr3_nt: TGTGCCAGCAGCTTCCGCCCCGACAGCAACTATGGCTACACCTTC
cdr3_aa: CASSFRPDSNYGYTF

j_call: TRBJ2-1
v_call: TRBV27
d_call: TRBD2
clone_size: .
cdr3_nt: TGTGCCAGCAGAACAGGGGGGACTAGCGGGAGGCTCTACAATGAGCAGTTCTTC
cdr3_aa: CASRTGGTSGRLYNEQFF

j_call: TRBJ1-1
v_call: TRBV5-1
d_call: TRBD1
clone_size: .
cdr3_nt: TGCGCCAGCAGCTATGACAGGGTGGCGAACACTGAAGCTTTCTTT
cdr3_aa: CASSYDRVANTEAFF

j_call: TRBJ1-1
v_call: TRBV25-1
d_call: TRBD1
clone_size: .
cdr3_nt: TGTGCCAGCAGTGTACAGGGGTACACTGAAGCTTTCTTT
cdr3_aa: CASSVQGYTEAFF

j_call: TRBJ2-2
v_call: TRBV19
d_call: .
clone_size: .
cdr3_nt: TGTGCCAGTAAACAGATAGGTTCCGGGGAGCTGTTTTTT
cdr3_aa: CASKQIGSGELFF

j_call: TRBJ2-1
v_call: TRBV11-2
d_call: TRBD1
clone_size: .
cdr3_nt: TGTGCCAGCAGCTTAGATCGGTGGGACAGGGTGTACAATGAGCAGTTCTTC
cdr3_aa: CASSLDRWDRVYNEQFF

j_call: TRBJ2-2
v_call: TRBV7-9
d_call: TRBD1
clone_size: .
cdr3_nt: TGTGCCAGCAGCGCCCCGGGACAGGGGTCCGGGGAGCTGTTTTTT
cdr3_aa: CASSAPGQGSGELFF

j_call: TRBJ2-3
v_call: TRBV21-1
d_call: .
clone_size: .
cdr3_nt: TGTGCCAGCTGGGGTACGCGGGTGACAGATACGCAGTATTTT
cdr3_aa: CASWGTRVTDTQYF

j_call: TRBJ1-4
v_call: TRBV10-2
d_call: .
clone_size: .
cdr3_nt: TGCGCCAGCAGTGATCCCCGGCGGGCAACTAATGAAAAACTGTTTTTT
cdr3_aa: CASSDPRRATNEKLFF

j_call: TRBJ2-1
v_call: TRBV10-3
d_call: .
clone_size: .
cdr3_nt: TGTGCCATCAGGGGTGGGCTCTACAATGAGCAGTTCTTC
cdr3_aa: CAIRGGLYNEQFF

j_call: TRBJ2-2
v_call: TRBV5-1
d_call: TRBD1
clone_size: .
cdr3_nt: TGCGCCAGCAGCTTGGAAGGACAGGGGAACACCGGGGAGCTGTTTTTT
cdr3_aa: CASSLEGQGNTGELFF

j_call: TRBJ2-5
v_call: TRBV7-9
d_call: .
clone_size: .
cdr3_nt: TGTGCCAGCAGCGGAAGGAGTCAAGAGACCCAGTACTTC
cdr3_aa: CASSGRSQETQYF

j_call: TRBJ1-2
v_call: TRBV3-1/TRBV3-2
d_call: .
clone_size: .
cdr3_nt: TGTGCCAGCAGCCAAGATCTTAACGCGGAAGGCTACACCTTC
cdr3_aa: CASSQDLNAEGYTF

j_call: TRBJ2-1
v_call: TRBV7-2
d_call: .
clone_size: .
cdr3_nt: TGTGCCAGCAGCTTAGCGACCCGGGATTGGGAGCAGTTCTTC
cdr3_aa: CASSLATRDWEQFF

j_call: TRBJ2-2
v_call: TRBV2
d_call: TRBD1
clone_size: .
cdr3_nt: TGTGCCAGCAGTCGGACAGGGGCCGGGGAGCTGTTTTTT
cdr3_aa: CASSRTGAGELFF

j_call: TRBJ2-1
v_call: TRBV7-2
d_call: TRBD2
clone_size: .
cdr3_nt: TGTGCCAGCAGACTTCCGGGACTAGCGGGAGGTGGTGAGCAGTTCTTC
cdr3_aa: CASRLPGLAGGGEQFF

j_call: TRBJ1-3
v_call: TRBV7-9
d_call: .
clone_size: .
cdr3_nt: TGTGCCAGCAGCTCACAGGGTTCCGGAAACACCATATATTTT
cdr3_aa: CASSSQGSGNTIYF